Listed below are T cell receptor beta chains from one sample, sequenced in a study of human thymus T cells. Measured with immunoSEQ multiplex PCR; TCRdb has only the in-frame clones, and not every one. Here the sample spans about 130,000 clones, around 94% being singletons. The source material was thymus tissue. These receptors all come from a boy under two years old with a congenital heart defect but otherwise immunologically healthy. The CDR3 runs from the conserved cysteine through the conserved F or W. D genes are given only for firm matches. Where a row states a size, it is once, few, many or the class of an expanded clone; other rows omit it.

d_call	j_call	clone_size	v_call	cdr3_aa	cdr3_nt
TRBD1	TRBJ2-4	.	TRBV5-1	CASSKHLGQGGDAKNIQYF	TGCGCCAGCAGCAAACACTTGGGACAGGGAGGAGATGCCAAAAACATTCAGTACTTC
.	TRBJ1-3	.	TRBV4-3	CASSQDPGAPGNTIYF	TGCGCCAGCAGCCAAGATCCGGGGGCGCCCGGAAACACCATATATTTT
.	TRBJ2-1	.	TRBV7-3	CASSLEGLAYNEQFF	TGTGCCAGCAGCTTGGAGGGGTTGGCCTACAATGAGCAGTTCTTC
TRBD2	TRBJ2-5	.	TRBV30	CAWSTGLAGKETQYF	TGTGCCTGGAGCACCGGACTAGCGGGGAAAGAGACCCAGTACTTC
.	TRBJ2-2	.	TRBV7-8	CASSLVGHVTGELFF	TGTGCCAGCAGCTTAGTGGGGCACGTCACCGGGGAGCTGTTTTTT
TRBD2	TRBJ2-3	.	TRBV10-1	CASIQIAGGRDTQYF	TGCGCCAGCATTCAAATAGCGGGGGGGCGGGATACGCAGTATTTT
.	TRBJ2-2	.	TRBV4-3	CASSQEIRDRTRGMLFF	TGCGCCAGCAGCCAAGAAATTAGGGACCGCACAAGAGGAATGCTGTTTTTT
TRBD1	TRBJ1-6	.	TRBV27	CASTMRTGLKYSPLHF	TGTGCCAGCACTATGAGGACAGGGTTAAAGTATTCACCCCTCCACTTT
.	TRBJ2-1	.	TRBV5-4	CASSLPGAHYNEQFF	TGTGCCAGCAGCTTGCCGGGGGCCCACTACAATGAGCAGTTCTTC
.	TRBJ1-1	.	TRBV11-3	CASSWVGQYTEAFF	TGTGCCAGCAGCTGGGTGGGGCAGTACACTGAAGCTTTCTTT
.	TRBJ2-3	.	TRBV7-9	CASSARQVSTDTQYF	TGTGCCAGCAGCGCACGACAAGTTAGCACAGATACGCAGTATTTT
.	TRBJ1-4	few	TRBV10-3	CAISENRGGTNEKLFF	TGTGCCATCAGTGAGAACCGGGGGGGGACTAATGAAAAACTGTTTTTT
.	TRBJ2-3	.	TRBV11-1	CASRPGGGPGVDTQYF	TGTGCCAGCAGACCCGGCGGAGGGCCTGGTGTAGATACGCAGTATTTT
TRBD1	TRBJ2-3	.	TRBV7-2	CASSRQGATGGYTDTQYF	TGTGCCAGCAGTCGACAGGGGGCGACGGGGGGTTACACAGATACGCAGTATTTT
.	TRBJ2-3	.	TRBV30	CAWSEPPGPRHILKGTDTQYF	TGTGCCTGGAGTGAGCCCCCTGGCCCAAGACACATCCTTAAGGGCACAGATACGCAGTATTTT
.	TRBJ2-1	.	TRBV14	CASSQGNTGSYNEQFF	TGTGCCAGCAGCCAAGGAAATACGGGGTCCTACAATGAGCAGTTCTTC
TRBD1	TRBJ1-6	.	TRBV27	CASSDRGLLLHF	TGTGCCAGCAGCGACAGGGGGCTGCTTCTCCACTTT
.	TRBJ1-1	few	TRBV10-1	CASSDYRSSTEAFF	TGCGCCAGCAGTGATTATCGGTCGAGCACTGAAGCTTTCTTT
TRBD1	TRBJ1-2	.	TRBV14	CASSQTQGDYGYTF	TGTGCCAGCAGCCAAACACAGGGGGACTATGGCTACACCTTC
.	TRBJ1-5	.	TRBV6-5	CASSYVPHQPQHF	TGTGCCAGCAGTTACGTCCCCCATCAGCCCCAGCATTTT
.	TRBJ1-5	.	TRBV5-6	CASSLSFEGQPQHF	TGTGCCAGCAGCTTGTCGTTCGAGGGTCAGCCCCAGCATTTT
.	TRBJ2-7	.	TRBV5-8	CASSSISTGQYF	TGTGCCAGCAGCTCAATTAGTACCGGGCAGTACTTC